The 3 T cell receptor beta chains below all came from one sample that was sequenced in a study of blood T cell repertoires in COVID-19. Data came from immunoSEQ multiplex PCR; TCRdb stores just in-frame clones and leaves some out. The top ten clones hold roughly 1.3% of a sample with 200,000 to 250,000 clones, under 85% of them seen once. The sample comprised peripheral blood. The source is a woman aged 25 to 39 with COVID-19, enrolled during active disease.

This clone was recorded once. The rearrangement links TRBV2 to TRBJ2-6; 9 bases match TRBD1. V dropped 6 bases and J dropped 8; count of bases not matched to a gene: 5. The CDR3 has 14 residues. Germline V CDR1 and CDR2: SNHLY, FYNNEI. As DNA, the CDR3 is TGTGCCAGCAGGGGACAGGGTTTTTCCAACGTCCTGACTTTC. Residues: CASRGQGFSNVLTF.

CDR3 in amino acids: CASRQRSGNSPLHF. The CDR3 coding sequence is TGTGCCAGCAGGCAGCGGTCAGGAAATTCACCCCTCCACTTT. The chain links TRBV27 to TRBJ1-6, with D hard to call. The V end was cut by 6 bases, the J end by 7 bases, with 13 bases between. Germline V gives CDR1 MNHEY, CDR2 SMNVEV (reference sequence). The length of the CDR3 is 14 residues.

This chain uses TRBV9 with TRBJ2-3; TRBD2 agrees at 7 bases. CDR1 is SGDLS and CDR2 is YYNGEE in the germline V gene. This CDR3 region has 16 residues. V dropped 4 bases and J dropped 2; count of bases not matched to a gene: 10. The CDR3 DNA sequence: TGTGCCAGCAGCTCCGACGGGGGAGGGCCCACAGATACGCAGTATTTT. The encoded protein is CASSSDGGGPTDTQYF.